These 10 T cell receptor beta chains originate from one sample sequenced in a study of T cells expressing NK-cell markers (dated by TCRdb to between 2020 and 2021). Library preparation used 5' RACE. This sample was sequenced with an Illumina HiSeq 2000. Each entry corresponds to one CDR3 protein sequence from reads that TCRdb reprocessed, and DNA is not given. The table for this sample lists 400,000 to 550,000 distinct CDR3 sequences. Clones ranked in the top ten supply 6% to 9.5% of the sample. Sequenced material: blood T cells: a sorted CD56 or NKG2C T cell subset, CD4+ or CD8+ T cells, or bulk PBMC T cells (not recorded which). The receptors derive from a woman aged 18-70 years in good health.

This chain connects TRBV20-1 to TRBJ2-3; TCRdb's assignment of TRBD2 cannot be checked, as there is no DNA. The CDR3 runs 14 residues. CDR1 and CDR2 (germline): DFQATT, SNEGSKA (reference sequence). The CDR3 spells CSATGLAGRDTQYF.

The chain combines TRBV20-1 with TRBJ1-3. Germline lookup yields CDR1 DFQATT and CDR2 SNEGSKA (reference sequence). The CDR3 has 13 amino acids. The CDR3 region is CSATDAPGNTIYF.

This chain links TRBV7-9 with TRBJ2-3. Germline assignment: CDR1 SEHNR and CDR2 FQNEAQ (reference sequence). This CDR3 is 15 amino acids long. This CDR3 is CASSLVYSPTDTQYF.

The chain has TRBV7-2 and TRBJ2-3; TCRdb lists TRBD1, though no DNA is available to test this call. Per the germline V gene, CDR1 is SGHTA and CDR2 is FQGNSA. This CDR3 is built from 15 residues. This chain's CDR3 is CASSFRDRVSDTQYF.

V usage is TRBV28 and J usage is TRBJ1-5; absent DNA, TCRdb's TRBD1 call cannot be checked. The CDR3 totals 17 residues. Germline CDR1 and CDR2: MDHEN and SYDVKM. CDR3 sequence: CASSFVGLSMSNQPQHF.

V is TRBV7-2 and J is TRBJ2-1. There are 14 residues in the CDR3. The germline gives CDR1 SGHTA, CDR2 FQGNSA. CDR3 protein: CASSLAFGRDEQFF. The whole variable domain, filled in from reference TRBV7-2 and TRBJ2-1, reads GAGVSQSPSNKVTEKGKDVELRCDPISGHTALYWYRQSLGQGLEFLIYFQGNSAPDKSGLPSDRFSAERTGGSVSTLTIQRTQQEDSAVYLCASSLAFGRDEQFFGPGTRLTVL.

The chain links TRBV7-2 to TRBJ2-3; TCRdb reports TRBD1, a call that lacks DNA to check it against. Germline V gene sequence: CDR1 SGHTA, CDR2 FQGNSA. The CDR3 has 15 residues. The CDR3 reads CASSPRGTDSDTQYF.

This chain connects TRBV20-1 to TRBJ2-3; TCRdb indicates TRBD1, and absent DNA this call remains unverified. CDR1 and CDR2 from the germline V gene are DFQATT and SNEGSKA (reference sequence). This CDR3 is 14 amino acids long. The CDR3 region is CSASRPGRTDTQYF.

V and J are TRBV4-3 and TRBJ2-7; the D gene TCRdb calls, TRBD1, cannot be checked with no DNA. The CDR3 length is 15 residues. Per the germline V gene, CDR1 is LGHNA and CDR2 is YSLEER. The CDR3 reads CASSQDSRVASQQYF.

This rearrangement joins TRBV20-1 to TRBJ2-3; the D call of TRBD2 rests on TCRdb alone, since no DNA is present to check it. Germline V lookup: CDR1 DFQATT, CDR2 SNEGSKA (reference sequence). The CDR3 is 15 amino acids. The CDR3: CSARELAGAQDTQYF.